A selection of T cell receptor beta chains follows, all from one sample in a study of T cells in Graves' hyperthyroidism and ophthalmopathy. TCRdb reprocessed the multiplex PCR reads with MiXCR, giving one entry per CDR3 protein. The top ten hold about 40% of the sample, which has 490,000 or so distinct CDR3 sequences, around 43% seen once. Sequencing was performed on peripheral blood or thyroid tissue (not recorded which). The receptor source for this set is an adult woman with Graves' disease, either hyperthyroidism or ophthalmopathy (not recorded which). The CDR3 runs from the conserved cysteine through the conserved F or W. The D gene is left open where the match is weak. Some rows mark clone size as missing; the rest say once, few, many or name a class of expanded clone.

V	J	length	D	size	DNA	CDR3
TRBV25-1	TRBJ1-1	11	TRBD1	-	TGTGCCAGTTGGACAGGAACTGAAGCTTTCTTT	CASWTGTEAFF
TRBV7-9	TRBJ2-7	14	TRBD1	-	TGCGCCAGCAGTACCACAGGGGGCGCGAACGAGCAGTACTTC	CASSTTGGANEQYF
TRBV7-2	TRBJ1-1	13	-	many	TGTGCCAGCAGCGCAATGATGAACACTGAAGCTTTCTTT	CASSAMMNTEAFF
TRBV6-2/TRBV6-3	TRBJ1-6	12	-	many	TGTGCCAGCAAACAGGTTTATTCACCCCTCCACTTT	CASKQVYSPLHF
TRBV2	TRBJ1-3	13	-	many	TGTGCCAGCAATCCCTTAACTGGAAACACCATATATTTT	CASNPLTGNTIYF
TRBV7-6	TRBJ2-7	15	-	-	TGTGCCAGCACCTCCGGGTGGGAGGAGCAGTACGAGCAGTACTTC	CASTSGWEEQYEQYF
TRBV20-1	TRBJ2-5	15	-	many	TGCAGTGCCACGAAAGGTATCGCGGTTCAAGAGACCCAGTACTTC	CSATKGIAVQETQYF
TRBV7-9	TRBJ1-5	15	TRBD1	-	TGTGCCAGCAGCCACCGGGACAGTCACAATCAGCCCCAGCATTTT	CASSHRDSHNQPQHF
TRBV6-5	TRBJ1-2	14	-	many	TGTGCCAGCACCAAGGGCCGGGGGAACTATGGCTACACCTTC	CASTKGRGNYGYTF
TRBV7-9	TRBJ2-7	13	-	few	TGTGCCAGCAGTACCCCCTCGGGGCTCGAGCAGTACTTC	CASSTPSGLEQYF
TRBV13	TRBJ2-5	14	TRBD2	-	TGTGCCAGCAGCTTACCGGGAGGCTTGGGGACCCAGTACTTC	CASSLPGGLGTQYF
TRBV10-3	TRBJ1-1	12	-	few	TGTGCCATCAAATACCCTGGGACTGAAGCTTTCTTT	CAIKYPGTEAFF
TRBV28	TRBJ2-7	13	TRBD2	many	TGTGCCAGCAGCAGCGGGAGCTCCTACGAGCAGTACTTC	CASSSGSSYEQYF
TRBV7-3	TRBJ2-5	14	-	-	TGTACCAGCAGTAAACAGGCTATCCAAGAGACCCAGTACTTC	CTSSKQAIQETQYF
TRBV9	TRBJ1-4	14	-	-	TGTGCCACGGAAAAGGGGTCTGGAACTGAAAAACTGTTTTTT	CATEKGSGTEKLFF
TRBV29-1	TRBJ2-7	13	-	-	TGCAGCGTTGACACGGGCAGGGGCTACGAGCAGTACTTC	CSVDTGRGYEQYF
TRBV7-6	TRBJ1-1	17	-	-	TGTGCCAGCAGCTTCGACAAGACACGCCTGTTGGACACTGAAGCTTTCTTT	CASSFDKTRLLDTEAFF
TRBV25-1	TRBJ1-2	15	TRBD1	-	TGTGCCTGCAGTGCACCGGACAGGGGTGGCTATGGCTACACCTTC	CACSAPDRGGYGYTF
TRBV7-9	TRBJ1-2	15	-	-	TGTGCCAGCAGCCAGACTTCCCCGGTTAACTATGGCTACACCTTC	CASSQTSPVNYGYTF
TRBV7-9	TRBJ1-2	14	TRBD1	many	TGTGCCAGCAGCACACGGACAGGGGACTATGGCTACACCTTC	CASSTRTGDYGYTF
TRBV2	TRBJ2-7	14	-	-	TGTGCCAGCAGTCTTGGGTTTAGCTCCTACGAGCAGTACTTC	CASSLGFSSYEQYF
TRBV7-6	TRBJ1-1	16	-	many	TGTGCCAGCAGCTTAGGCCCCCCGGGGGACCCGGTGAGAGCTTTCTTT	CASSLGPPGDPVRAFF
TRBV7-9	TRBJ2-5	15	TRBD2	-	TGTGCCAGCCGGGGCCGGGAGGCAGAGAAAGAGACCCAGTACTTC	CASRGREAEKETQYF
TRBV19	TRBJ1-6	14	-	-	TGTGCCAGTAAACTTGGTATTTCTAATTCACCCCTCCACTTT	CASKLGISNSPLHF
TRBV20-1	TRBJ2-5	14	TRBD2	-	TGCAGTGCTTACGGGACTAGCGGGATAGAGACCCAGTACTTC	CSAYGTSGIETQYF
TRBV5-1	TRBJ2-5	14	TRBD1	-	TGCGCCAGCAGCCCAGGGACAGATGCAGGGACCCAGTACTTC	CASSPGTDAGTQYF
TRBV7-6	TRBJ2-7	13	-	many	TGTGCCAGCAGCTCCGGGGAACCCTACGAGCAGTACTTC	CASSSGEPYEQYF